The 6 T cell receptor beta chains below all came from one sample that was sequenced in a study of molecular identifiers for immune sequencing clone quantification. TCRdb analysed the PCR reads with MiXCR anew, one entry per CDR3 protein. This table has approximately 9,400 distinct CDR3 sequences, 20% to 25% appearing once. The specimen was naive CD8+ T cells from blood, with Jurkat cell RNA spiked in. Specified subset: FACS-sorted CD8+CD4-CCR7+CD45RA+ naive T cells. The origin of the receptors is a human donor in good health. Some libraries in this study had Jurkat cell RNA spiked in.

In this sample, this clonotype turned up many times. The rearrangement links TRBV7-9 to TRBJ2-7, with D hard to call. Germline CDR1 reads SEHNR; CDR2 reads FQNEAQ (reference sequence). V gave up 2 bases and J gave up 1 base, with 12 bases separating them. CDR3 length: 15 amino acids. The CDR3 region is CASSLPIGLSYEQYF. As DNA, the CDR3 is TGTGCCAGCAGCTTACCGATAGGGTTGTCCTACGAGCAGTACTTC.

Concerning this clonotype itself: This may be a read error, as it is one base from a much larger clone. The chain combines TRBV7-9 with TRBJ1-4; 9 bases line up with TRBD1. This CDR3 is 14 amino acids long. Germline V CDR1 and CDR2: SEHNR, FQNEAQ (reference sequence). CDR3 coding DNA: TGTGCCAGCAGCTCCGGGACAGGGAGTGAAAGACTGTTTTTT. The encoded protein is CASSSGTGSERLFF.

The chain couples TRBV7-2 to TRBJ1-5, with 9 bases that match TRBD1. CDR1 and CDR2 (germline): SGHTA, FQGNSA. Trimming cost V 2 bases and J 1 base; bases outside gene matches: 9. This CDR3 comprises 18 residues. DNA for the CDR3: TGTGCCAGCAGCTTATTGGGGACAGGGTACGGGAGCAATCAGCCCCAGCATTTT. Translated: CASSLLGTGYGSNQPQHF.

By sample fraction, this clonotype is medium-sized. The CDR3 DNA reads as TGTGCCAGCAGTTCTACCGGGACAGGGTCCACAGATACGCAGTATTTT. Amino acids: CASSSTGTGSTDTQYF. This chain joins TRBV12-3 or TRBV12-4 and TRBJ2-3; TRBD1 agrees at 9 bases. The CDR3 consists of 16 residues. J gave up 2 bases and V 4 bases, and 7 bases lay outside the gene matches.

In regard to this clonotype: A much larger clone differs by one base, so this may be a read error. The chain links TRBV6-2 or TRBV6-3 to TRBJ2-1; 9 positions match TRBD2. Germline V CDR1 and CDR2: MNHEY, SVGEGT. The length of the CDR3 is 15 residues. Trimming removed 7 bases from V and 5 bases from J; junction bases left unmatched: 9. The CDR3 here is CASISGLAHNNEQFF. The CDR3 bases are TGTGCCAGCATATCAGGACTAGCGCATAACAATGAGCAGTTCTTC.

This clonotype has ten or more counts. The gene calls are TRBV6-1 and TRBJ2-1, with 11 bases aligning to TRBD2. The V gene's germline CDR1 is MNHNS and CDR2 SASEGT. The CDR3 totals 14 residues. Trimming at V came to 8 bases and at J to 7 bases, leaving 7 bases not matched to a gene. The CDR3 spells CASVAGGRKNEQFF. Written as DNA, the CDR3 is TGTGCCAGCGTAGCGGGGGGGCGAAAGAATGAGCAGTTCTTC.